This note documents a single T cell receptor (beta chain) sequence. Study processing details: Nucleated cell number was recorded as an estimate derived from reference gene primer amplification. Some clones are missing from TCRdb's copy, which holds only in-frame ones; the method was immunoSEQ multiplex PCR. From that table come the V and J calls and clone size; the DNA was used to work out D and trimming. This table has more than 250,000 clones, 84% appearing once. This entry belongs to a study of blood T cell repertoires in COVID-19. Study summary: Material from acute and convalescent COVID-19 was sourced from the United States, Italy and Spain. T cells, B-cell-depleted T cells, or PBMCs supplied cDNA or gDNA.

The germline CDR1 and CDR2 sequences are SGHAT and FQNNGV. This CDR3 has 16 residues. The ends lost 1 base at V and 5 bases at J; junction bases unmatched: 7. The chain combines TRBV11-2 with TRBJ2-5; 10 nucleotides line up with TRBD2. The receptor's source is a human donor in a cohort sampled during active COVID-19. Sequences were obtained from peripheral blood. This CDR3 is CASSLAAGGPWETQYF. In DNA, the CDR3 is TGTGCCAGCAGCTTAGCAGCGGGGGGGCCTTGGGAGACCCAGTACTTC.